This T cell receptor (beta chain) is from a study of blood T cell repertoires in COVID-19. The CDR3 totals 14 residues. Germline values: CDR1 LGHNA, CDR2 YSLEER. V was pared by 1 base and J by 0 bases, with 4 bases between. Generated by immunoSEQ multiplex PCR, the TCRdb table keeps only in-frame clones and is missing some. The data show approximately 220,000 clones, roughly 80% seen once. On this clone itself: Distinct nucleotide sequences in the sample also encode this CDR3.

The source is a woman between 35 and 50 years old with acute COVID-19. The sequenced sample consisted of PBMCs or T cells enriched from blood (not recorded which). The genes are TRBV4-3 and TRBJ1-3, with D hard to call. The DNA of the CDR3 is TGCGCCAGCAGCCAAGGTCTCTCTGGAAACACCATATATTTT. This sequence encodes CASSQGLSGNTIYF.